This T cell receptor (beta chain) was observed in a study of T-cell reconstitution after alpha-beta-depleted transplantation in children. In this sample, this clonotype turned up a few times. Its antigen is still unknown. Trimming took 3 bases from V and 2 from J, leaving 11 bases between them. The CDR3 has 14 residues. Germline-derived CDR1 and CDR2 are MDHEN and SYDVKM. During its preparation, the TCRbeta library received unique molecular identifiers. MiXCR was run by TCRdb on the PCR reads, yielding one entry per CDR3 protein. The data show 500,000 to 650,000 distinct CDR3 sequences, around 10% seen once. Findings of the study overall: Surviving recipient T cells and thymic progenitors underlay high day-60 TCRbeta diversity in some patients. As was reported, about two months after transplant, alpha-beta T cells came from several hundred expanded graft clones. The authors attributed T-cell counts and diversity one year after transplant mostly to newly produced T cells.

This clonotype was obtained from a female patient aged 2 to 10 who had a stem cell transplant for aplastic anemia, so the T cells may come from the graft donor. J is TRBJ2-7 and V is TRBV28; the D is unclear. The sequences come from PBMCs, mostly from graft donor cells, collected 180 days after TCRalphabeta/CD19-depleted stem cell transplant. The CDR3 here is CASSLVTSTYEQYF. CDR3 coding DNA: TGTGCCAGCAGTTTGGTGACATCCACCTACGAGCAGTACTTC. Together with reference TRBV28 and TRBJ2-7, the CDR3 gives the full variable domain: DVKVTQSSRYLVKRTGEKVFLECVQDMDHENMFWYRQDPGLGLRLIYFSYDVKMKEKGDIPEGYSVSREKKERFSLILESASTNQTSMYLCASSLVTSTYEQYFGPGTRLTVT.